This TCR beta chain appears in the sequencing data of a study of shared clonotypes between healthy human individuals. Regarding the study as a whole: Tissue TCR repertoires likely differ from these blood-only repertoires. Among donors, clonotype sharing was expected to be affected by sequencing depth.

Only CD45RO-negative cells positively selected for CCR7 counted as naive CD8 cells, so terminally differentiated effector memory CD45RA+ cells were excluded. Several immunoSEQ plates held equal portions of the genomic DNA taken from each subset. Each PCR replicate from the sorted subsets contained 150 to 250 ng DNA, which is about 30,000 T cell genomes. TCRdb's copy holds only in-frame clones and misses some; the assay was immunoSEQ multiplex PCR. The sample carries some 2,000,000 clones, approximately 95% recorded once. This clone occurred once. Its specificity is unknown. Germline loops: CDR1 LNHNV, CDR2 YYDKDF (reference sequence). CDR3 length: 17 amino acids. Trimming removed 2 bases from V and 4 bases from J; junction bases left unmatched: 13.

This clonotype was sampled from a man aged 18 to 30 in good health. The chain recombines TRBV15 with TRBJ2-7; 8 nucleotides match TRBD1. The specimen was naive CD8+ T cells sorted from blood. In nucleotides, the CDR3 is TGTGCCACCAGCAGAAGTACAGGGGGGCCCGACGTTTACGAGCAGTACTTC. Amino acids: CATSRSTGGPDVYEQYF.